This T cell receptor beta chain derives from a study of regulatory T cells in long-lasting Graves disease. General study results and limits: Persistent disease preferred TRBV28, TRBJ1-2 and TRBJ2-5.

Germline-derived CDR1 and CDR2 are MDHEN and SYDVKM. The CDR3 has 17 residues. The ends were cut back, 5 bases at V and 0 bases at J, with 17 bases in the middle. The time point here: newly diagnosed GD, antithyroid drugs for less than 3 months. Following extraction of RNA from PBMCs, that RNA was used to make the TCR library. Arm-PCR of CDR3 regions with iRepertoire HTBI primers generated TCR beta libraries. TCRdb re-derived calls from the multiplex PCR reads in MiXCR, one entry per CDR3 protein. The sample includes about 560,000 distinct CDR3 sequences, roughly 16% of them seen just once. For this clonotype: Its cognate antigen is unknown.

The data were also submitted as part of a second study, on T cells in Graves' hyperthyroidism and ophthalmopathy. That paper notes: Ophthalmopathy was predicted by the model a median of about six months ahead of onset.

The V call is TRBV28, the J call TRBJ1-3, with a weak D call TRBD1 (6 bases). The starting material was peripheral blood mononuclear cells (PBMCs), obtained at new diagnosis, from a patient treated with antithyroid drugs. The origin of this receptor is a man aged 18 to 29 with Graves disease. CDR3 bases: TGTGCCAGCAGTCCCGCCGGACAGCGCTTCTCTGGAAACACCATATATTTT. As protein: CASSPAGQRFSGNTIYF.